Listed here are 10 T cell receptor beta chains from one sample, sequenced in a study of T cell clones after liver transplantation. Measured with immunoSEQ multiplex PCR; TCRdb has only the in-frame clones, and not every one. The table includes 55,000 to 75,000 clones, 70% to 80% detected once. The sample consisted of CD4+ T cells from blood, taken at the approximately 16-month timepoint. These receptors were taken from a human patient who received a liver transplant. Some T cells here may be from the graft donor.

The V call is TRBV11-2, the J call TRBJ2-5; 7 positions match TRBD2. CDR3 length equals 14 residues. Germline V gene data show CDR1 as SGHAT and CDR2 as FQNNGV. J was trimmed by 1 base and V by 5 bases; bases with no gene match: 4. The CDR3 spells CASSGTGGQETQYF. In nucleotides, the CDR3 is TGTGCCAGCAGCGGAACGGGGGGCCAAGAGACCCAGTACTTC.

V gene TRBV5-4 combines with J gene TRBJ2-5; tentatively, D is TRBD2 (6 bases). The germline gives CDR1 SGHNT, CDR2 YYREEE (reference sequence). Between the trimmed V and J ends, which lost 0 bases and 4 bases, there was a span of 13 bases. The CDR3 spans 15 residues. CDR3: CASSLEAGRSETQYF. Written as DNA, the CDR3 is TGTGCCAGCAGCTTGGAGGCAGGGAGGTCAGAGACCCAGTACTTC.

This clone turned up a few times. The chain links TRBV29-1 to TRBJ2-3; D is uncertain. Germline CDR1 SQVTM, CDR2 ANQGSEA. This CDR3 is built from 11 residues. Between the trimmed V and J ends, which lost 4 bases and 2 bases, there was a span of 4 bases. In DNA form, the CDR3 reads TGCAGCGTTGCGGACACAGATACGCAGTATTTT. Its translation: CSVADTDTQYF.

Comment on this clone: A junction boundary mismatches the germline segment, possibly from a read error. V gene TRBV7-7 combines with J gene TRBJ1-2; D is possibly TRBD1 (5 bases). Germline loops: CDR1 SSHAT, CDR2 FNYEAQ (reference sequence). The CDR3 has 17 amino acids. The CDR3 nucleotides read TGTGCTAGCAGCTTATATCTGACAGCAATATCTAACTATGGCTACACCTTC. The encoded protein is CASSLYLTAISNYGYTF.

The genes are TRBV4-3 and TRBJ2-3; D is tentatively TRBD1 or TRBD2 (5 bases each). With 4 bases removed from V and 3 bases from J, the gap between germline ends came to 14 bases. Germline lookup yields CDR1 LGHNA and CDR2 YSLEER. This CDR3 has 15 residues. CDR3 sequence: CASSPGPGLTDTQYF. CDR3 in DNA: TGCGCCAGCAGCCCGGGACCGGGGCTGACAGATACGCAGTATTTT.

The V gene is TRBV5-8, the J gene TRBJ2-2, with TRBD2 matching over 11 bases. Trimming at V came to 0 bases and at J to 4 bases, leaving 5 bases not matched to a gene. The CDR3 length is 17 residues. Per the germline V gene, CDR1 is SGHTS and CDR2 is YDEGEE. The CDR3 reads CASSLAGTSGATGELFF. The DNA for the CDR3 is TGTGCCAGCAGCTTGGCCGGGACTAGCGGTGCCACCGGGGAGCTGTTTTTT.

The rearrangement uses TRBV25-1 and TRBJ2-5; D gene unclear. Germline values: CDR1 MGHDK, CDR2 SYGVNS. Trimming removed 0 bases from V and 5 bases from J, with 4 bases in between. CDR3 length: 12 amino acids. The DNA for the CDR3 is TGTGCCAGCAGTGAATACGGGGAGACCCAGTACTTC. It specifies CASSEYGETQYF.

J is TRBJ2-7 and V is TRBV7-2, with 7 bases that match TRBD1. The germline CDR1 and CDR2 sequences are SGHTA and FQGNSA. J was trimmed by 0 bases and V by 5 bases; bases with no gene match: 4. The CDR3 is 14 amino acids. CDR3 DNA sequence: TGTGCCAGCAGCCCACAGGGGAGCTCCTACGAGCAGTACGTC. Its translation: CASSPQGSSYEQYV.

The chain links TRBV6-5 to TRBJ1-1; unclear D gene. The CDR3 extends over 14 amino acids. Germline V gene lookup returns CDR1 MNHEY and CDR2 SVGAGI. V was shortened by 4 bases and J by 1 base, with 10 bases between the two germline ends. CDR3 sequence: CASSFVGGNTEAFF. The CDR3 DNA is TGTGCCAGCAGTTTTGTTGGAGGGAACACTGAAGCTTTCTTT.

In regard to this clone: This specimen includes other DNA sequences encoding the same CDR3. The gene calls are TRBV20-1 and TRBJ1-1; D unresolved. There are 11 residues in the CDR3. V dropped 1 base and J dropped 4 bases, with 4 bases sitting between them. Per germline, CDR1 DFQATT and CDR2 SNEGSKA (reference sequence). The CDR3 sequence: CSARGSTEAFF. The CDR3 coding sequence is TGCAGTGCTAGAGGGAGCACTGAAGCTTTCTTT.